A single sample gave rise to the 18 T cell receptor beta chains below, sequenced in a study of blood T cells in healthy people across ages. Then a second PCR, running roughly 7 to 12 cycles, was carried out with a sample-barcoded 5' primer and a J-beta primer mix. TCRdb used MiXCR to reprocess the 5' RACE reads, holding one entry per CDR3 protein. Among some 1.5 million distinct CDR3 sequences, under 30% were seen once, and the ten largest hold around 7.7%. The sample consisted of blood. The source is a woman under 40 in good health.

This clonotype was counted ten times or more. The chain links TRBV4-3 to TRBJ2-7; D is unresolved. Trimming took 0 bases from V and 2 from J, leaving 8 bases between them. Germline assignment: CDR1 LGHNA and CDR2 YSLEER. CDR3 length: 14 residues. Here the CDR3 reads CASSQESFTYEQYF. The CDR3 coding sequence is TGCGCCAGCAGCCAAGAGAGCTTCACCTACGAGCAGTACTTC.

This clonotype was counted only a few times. The genes are TRBV4-2 and TRBJ2-1; TRBD2 agrees at 9 bases. CDR1 and CDR2 (germline): LGHNA, YNFKEQ. The CDR3 sequence is 18 residues long. The V gene end was trimmed by 1 base and the J gene end by 6 bases; junction bases not matched to a gene: 13. CDR3 region: CASSQVPLREAGGNEQFF. For the CDR3, the DNA is TGTGCCAGCAGCCAAGTCCCCCTGAGAGAAGCGGGGGGCAATGAGCAGTTCTTC.

V is TRBV9 and J is TRBJ1-1; 8 nucleotides align to TRBD1. Per germline, CDR1 SGDLS and CDR2 YYNGEE. The CDR3 contains 17 residues. V lost 1 base to trimming and J lost 2 bases; unmatched junction nucleotides: 10. CDR3 DNA: TGTGCCAGCAGCGTAAGGAATAGACAGGGGTCAAACACTGAAGCTTTCTTT. This sequence encodes CASSVRNRQGSNTEAFF.

There are a few counts of this clonotype. The J gene is TRBJ2-5, the V gene TRBV7-6; D tentatively reads TRBD1 or TRBD2 (5 bases each). V was pared by 5 bases and J by 3 bases, with 22 bases between. Germline V lookup: CDR1 SGHVS, CDR2 FNYEAQ. This CDR3 is built from 17 residues. CDR3: CASSIKNPGRLKETQYF. The CDR3 DNA reads as TGTGCCAGCAGCATCAAGAACCCGGGACGGCTAAAAGAGACCCAGTACTTC. The complete variable domain, with remaining parts taken from reference TRBV7-6 and TRBJ2-5, reads GAGVSQSPRYKVTKRGQDVALRCDPISGHVSLYWYRQALGQGPEFLTYFNYEAQQDKSGLPNDRFSAERPEGSISTLTIQRTEQRDSAMYRCASSIKNPGRLKETQYFGPGTRLLVL.

CDR3 DNA sequence: TGCAGTGCTAGACGGGGACAGGACCACGAGCAGTACTTC. Its translation is CSARRGQDHEQYF. The rearrangement joins TRBV20-1 to TRBJ2-7; 8 bases align to TRBD1. With V trimmed by 2 bases and J by 5 bases, 5 bases remained unmatched. CDR3 length: 13 residues. Germline CDR1 and CDR2: DFQATT and SNEGSKA (reference sequence).

The chain joins TRBV7-9 to TRBJ2-7, with a weak D call TRBD1 (6 bases). TRBJ2-5 explains the end of the DNA better; the J call may be wrong. CDR1 is SEHNR and CDR2 is FQNEAQ in the germline V gene (reference sequence). There are 13 residues in the CDR3. The CDR3 region is CASSLKGEETQYF. The CDR3 DNA is TGTGCCAGCAGCTTAAAGGGGGAAGAGACCCAGTACTTC.

This clonotype came up a few times. The chain recombines TRBV20-1 with TRBJ2-3; 7 nucleotides align to TRBD2. Germline V gene sequence: CDR1 DFQATT, CDR2 SNEGSKA (reference sequence). This CDR3 is 14 amino acids long. The ends lost 5 bases at V and 0 bases at J; junction bases unmatched: 5. This CDR3 is CSAPTSRSTDTQYF. The CDR3 bases are TGCAGTGCTCCGACTAGCAGAAGCACAGATACGCAGTATTTT.

This clonotype was observed a handful of times. The chain has TRBV4-1 and TRBJ1-1; D is ambiguous. The V gene's germline CDR1 is MGHRA and CDR2 YSYEKL. The CDR3 covers 13 residues. The V and J ends lost 2 bases and 5 bases respectively, with 9 bases between them. DNA of the CDR3: TGCGCCAGCAGCCAACCCACTCGGACTGAAGCTTTCTTT. Protein sequence: CASSQPTRTEAFF.

This clonotype was seen many times. This chain uses TRBV6-5 with TRBJ2-3; D is ambiguous. The CDR3 totals 13 residues. V lost 6 bases and J lost 0, with 7 bases in between. The germline V gene encodes CDR1 MNHEY and CDR2 SVGAGI. The CDR3 reads CASRSASTDTQYF. The DNA of the CDR3 is TGTGCCAGCAGGTCAGCTAGCACAGATACGCAGTATTTT.

The V call is TRBV6-5, the J call TRBJ1-6; the D gene is possibly TRBD1 (5 bases). Germline CDR1 MNHEY, CDR2 SVGAGI. V was shortened by 6 bases and J by 6 bases, with 12 bases between the two germline ends. The CDR3 has 14 amino acids. Here the CDR3 reads CASRYRLINSPLHF. Written as DNA, the CDR3 is TGTGCCAGCAGGTACAGGCTGATTAATTCACCCCTCCACTTT.

The chain links TRBV19 to TRBJ1-1; unclear D gene. The CDR3 has 14 residues. Germline CDR1 reads LNHDA; CDR2 reads SQIVND (reference sequence). Trimming cost V 4 bases and J 3 bases, with 12 bases left between them. CDR3 sequence (DNA): TGTGCCAGTAGTACGCAACGGCGGGACACTGAAGCTTTCTTT. Protein sequence: CASSTQRRDTEAFF.

This clonotype was seen ten or more times. The chain is built from TRBV20-1 and TRBJ2-5; D call uncertain. The CDR3 length is 13 residues. Germline values: CDR1 DFQATT, CDR2 SNEGSKA (reference sequence). V was clipped by 5 bases and J by 2 bases, with 12 bases between them. In DNA, the CDR3 is TGCAGTGCTCAACGACTGGTACAAGAGACCCAGTACTTC. It yields the protein CSAQRLVQETQYF.

This clonotype has more than one count but fewer than ten. A read error may be the cause here, since a much bigger clone is one base away. The rearrangement links TRBV12-3 or TRBV12-4 to TRBJ2-7; tentative D call: TRBD2 (5 bases). V gave up 6 bases and J gave up 3 bases, with 15 bases separating them. CDR3 length: 14 residues. Here the CDR3 reads CASRSLPRDYEQYF. Written as DNA, the CDR3 is TGTGCCAGCAGGTCCCTACCCCGGGACTACGAGCAGTACTTC.

J is TRBJ2-2 and V is TRBV20-1; tentative D call: TRBD2 (6 bases). The V and J ends lost 3 bases and 7 bases respectively, with 15 bases between them. Germline V gives CDR1 DFQATT, CDR2 SNEGSKA (reference sequence). This CDR3 spans 14 amino acids. In nucleotides, the CDR3 is TGCAGTGCTAGTTCAGGACTATCGGGCGGGGAGCTGTTTTTT. It specifies CSASSGLSGGELFF.

The genes are TRBV3-1 and TRBJ2-7; 8 bases are a match to TRBD1. This CDR3 has 15 residues. CDR1 and CDR2 (germline): LGHDT, YNNKEL (reference sequence). Trimming took 4 bases from V and 3 from J; bases not matched to a gene: 8. For the CDR3, the DNA is TGTGCCAGCAGCCCAACCCCGGGACAGGTCTACGAGCAGTACTTC. Translation gives CASSPTPGQVYEQYF.

This clonotype was observed many times. The chain is built from TRBV7-9 and TRBJ2-1, with 8 bases identical to TRBD1. Germline CDR1 reads SEHNR; CDR2 reads FQNEAQ (reference sequence). The junction had 14 bases not matched to a gene; V was cut back by 7 bases and J by 0 bases. The CDR3 is 18 amino acids. The CDR3 DNA sequence: TGTGCCAGCAAAGGACAGGGCATGGCGGGGCACTCCTACAATGAGCAGTTCTTC. The encoded protein is CASKGQGMAGHSYNEQFF.

This chain links TRBV28 with TRBJ1-2; D call uncertain. V lost 2 bases and J lost 5, with 9 bases in between. Germline V gene lookup returns CDR1 MDHEN and CDR2 SYDVKM. The CDR3 is 13 residues long. The CDR3 reads CASSLPGWYGYTF. The DNA of the CDR3 is TGTGCCAGCAGTTTACCGGGGTGGTATGGCTACACCTTC.

The rearrangement joins TRBV5-1 to TRBJ2-5, with 9 bases identical to TRBD1. CDR1 is SGHRS and CDR2 is YFSETQ in the germline V gene. This CDR3 spans 15 amino acids. J lost 4 bases, V lost 0 bases, and 4 bases had no gene match. In DNA form, the CDR3 reads TGCGCCAGCAGCTTGGGTGGGACAGGGCCAGAGACCCAGTACTTC. Its translation is CASSLGGTGPETQYF.